These T cell receptor beta chains were read from a single sample in a study of T cells in narcolepsy. Profiling relied on immunoSEQ multiplex PCR, and the TCRdb table lists in-frame clones only, not all of them. The table records around 30,000 clones, roughly 86% of them present only once. Sequencing was carried out using memory (CD45RA-) CD4+ T cells from blood. Receptors were obtained from a human donor in good health. The CDR3 runs from the conserved cysteine through the conserved F or W. D genes are given only for firm matches. Rows give clone size only sometimes, using once, few, many, or a class for an expanded clone.

V gene	D gene	clone size	CDR3 length	J gene	CDR3 protein	CDR3 DNA
TRBV19	TRBD1	-	19	TRBJ1-5	CASSIGRGPNWVSNQPQHF	TGTGCCAGTAGTATCGGCAGGGGGCCTAACTGGGTGAGCAATCAGCCCCAGCATTTT
TRBV5-4	-	-	16	TRBJ2-1	CASTPYRALTYNEQFF	TGTGCCAGCACTCCCTACCGTGCCCTAACCTACAATGAGCAGTTCTTC
TRBV11-2	-	-	13	TRBJ2-7	CASSAERVGEQYF	TGTGCCAGCAGCGCCGAAAGGGTGGGGGAGCAGTACTTC
TRBV5-6	-	-	14	TRBJ1-2	CASSPSGRPYGYTF	TGTGCCAGCAGCCCCAGCGGACGACCCTATGGCTACACCTTC
TRBV7-9	TRBD2	-	15	TRBJ2-1	CASSPGLAGEKEQFF	TGTGCCAGCAGCCCGGGACTAGCGGGAGAGAAGGAGCAGTTCTTC
TRBV5-6	TRBD1	-	15	TRBJ1-1	CASSRPGQGDTEAFF	TGTGCCAGCAGCCGCCCGGGACAGGGGGACACTGAAGCTTTCTTT
TRBV5-4	-	-	14	TRBJ1-2	CASSLFQGLAGYTF	TGTGCCAGCAGCTTATTTCAGGGTCTAGCCGGCTACACCTTC
TRBV27	TRBD1	-	14	TRBJ2-3	CAIGQGFSTDTQYF	TGTGCCATCGGACAGGGCTTTAGCACAGATACGCAGTATTTT
TRBV15	TRBD2	-	14	TRBJ2-1	CATKEGLAKNEQFF	TGTGCCACCAAAGAGGGACTAGCTAAAAATGAGCAGTTCTTC
TRBV19	TRBD1	-	14	TRBJ1-5	CASSNGQGIQPQHF	TGTGCCAGTAGTAACGGACAGGGGATTCAGCCCCAGCATTTT
TRBV11-3	TRBD1	-	19	TRBJ1-5	CASSLAVPGQGASNQPQHF	TGTGCCAGCAGCTTAGCGGTACCGGGACAGGGGGCCAGCAATCAGCCCCAGCATTTT
TRBV5-1	TRBD2	-	15	TRBJ2-5	CASSPGLAIQETQYF	TGCGCCAGCAGCCCGGGACTAGCGATTCAAGAGACCCAGTACTTC
TRBV27	-	-	15	TRBJ2-7	CASRISAVGSYEQYF	TGTGCCAGCAGGATCTCAGCGGTGGGCTCCTACGAGCAGTACTTC
TRBV5-4	-	-	12	TRBJ2-7	CASSHLGYEQYF	TGTGCCAGCAGCCACCTAGGCTACGAGCAGTACTTC
TRBV30	-	few	12	TRBJ1-2	CAWSEQGRGYTF	TGTGCCTGGAGTGAGCAGGGGAGGGGCTACACCTTC
TRBV10-3	TRBD1	medium-sized	13	TRBJ1-1	CATWDRLNTEAFF	TGTGCCACATGGGACAGACTGAACACTGAAGCTTTCTTT
TRBV6-5	-	-	13	TRBJ2-3	CASSPRIGASEYF	TGTGCCAGCAGCCCCCGGATTGGGGCCAGTGAGTATTTT
TRBV7-2	TRBD2	few	17	TRBJ2-1	CASSLVGTSGGADEQFF	TGTGCCAGCAGCTTAGTAGGGACTAGCGGGGGGGCCGATGAGCAGTTCTTC
TRBV6-6	-	-	12	TRBJ1-2	CATTEVRYGYTF	TGTGCCACGACGGAGGTTCGGTATGGCTACACCTTC
TRBV4-1	TRBD2	-	17	TRBJ2-3	CASSQDPAGARTDTQYF	TGCGCCAGCAGCCAAGATCCAGCGGGAGCCAGAACAGATACGCAGTATTTT
TRBV4-2	-	once	15	TRBJ1-5	CASSQDGDGDQPQHF	TGTGCCAGCAGCCAAGATGGGGATGGGGATCAGCCCCAGCATTTT
TRBV5-6	-	-	15	TRBJ2-5	CASSPGWASMETQYF	TGTGCCAGCAGCCCAGGGTGGGCCTCCATGGAGACCCAGTACTTC
TRBV5-1	-	-	14	TRBJ1-2	CASSLGRDVYGYTF	TGCGCCAGCAGCTTAGGCAGAGACGTCTATGGCTACACCTTC
TRBV19	-	-	13	TRBJ1-6	CASTRTGLQPLHF	TGTGCCAGTACCCGGACTGGGCTCCAGCCCCTCCACTTT
TRBV19	-	-	16	TRBJ2-2	CASSIAGQWGTGELFF	TGTGCCAGTAGTATAGCTGGACAGTGGGGGACCGGGGAGCTGTTTTTT
TRBV7-8	-	-	15	TRBJ1-1	CASSLETRGNTEAFF	TGTGCCAGCAGCTTGGAGACCCGGGGGAACACTGAAGCTTTCTTT
TRBV10-1	TRBD1	-	19	TRBJ1-5	CASSGVSGGAPRFDQPQHF	TGCGCCAGCAGTGGCGTCTCAGGGGGCGCCCCGCGGTTTGATCAGCCCCAGCATTTT
TRBV5-6	-	-	17	TRBJ1-2	CASSLIPSGSFSYGYTF	TGTGCCAGCAGCTTAATTCCTTCGGGATCGTTTTCCTATGGCTACACCTTC
TRBV5-8	TRBD1	once	13	TRBJ2-3	CASSFPGGDTQYF	TGTGCCAGCAGCTTTCCAGGGGGAGATACGCAGTATTTT
TRBV7-2	-	few	13	TRBJ1-1	CASSFEGNTEAFF	TGTGCCAGCAGCTTTGAGGGGAACACTGAAGCTTTCTTT
TRBV6-6	-	-	15	TRBJ2-7	CASSTPEGRAYEQYF	TGTGCCAGCAGTACCCCCGAGGGGCGGGCCTACGAGCAGTACTTC
TRBV6-1	TRBD1	-	15	TRBJ2-7	CASTPRGDRVYEQYF	TGTGCCAGCACCCCCAGGGGGGACAGGGTCTACGAGCAGTACTTC
TRBV9	-	few	14	TRBJ1-6	CASSPNPADSPLHF	TGTGCCAGCAGCCCAAACCCCGCCGATTCACCCCTCCACTTT
TRBV7-2	-	-	15	TRBJ1-1	CASSCSWAGKPEAFF	TGTGCCAGCAGCTGCTCGTGGGCAGGGAAGCCTGAAGCTTTCTTT
TRBV2	-	-	13	TRBJ1-5	CASSDSHNQPQHF	TGTGCCAGCAGTGATTCCCATAATCAGCCCCAGCATTTT
TRBV11-3	TRBD2	-	15	TRBJ2-7	CASSLSGLGSYEQYF	TGTGCCAGCAGCTTATCGGGACTAGGCTCCTACGAGCAGTACTTC
TRBV15	-	-	11	TRBJ2-1	CATSMIDEQFF	TGTGCCACCAGCATGATAGATGAGCAGTTCTTC
TRBV10-3	-	few	14	TRBJ2-7	CAIKTEDGSYEQYF	TGTGCCATCAAAACAGAAGACGGATCCTACGAGCAGTACTTC
TRBV4-1	-	-	15	TRBJ1-1	CASSQGAQMNTEAFF	TGCGCCAGCAGCCAAGGAGCGCAGATGAACACTGAAGCTTTCTTT
TRBV15	-	-	15	TRBJ1-6	CATSREGSRDSPLHF	TGTGCCACCAGCAGAGAGGGCAGTCGGGATTCACCCCTCCACTTT
TRBV10-1	TRBD2	-	15	TRBJ2-7	CASSEFGGLASGQYF	TGCGCCAGCAGTGAGTTTGGCGGACTAGCGTCGGGACAGTACTTC
TRBV14	-	few	15	TRBJ1-6	CASSQDPLGRSPLHF	TGTGCCAGCAGCCAAGACCCCCTAGGGCGATCACCCCTCCACTTT
TRBV10-3	TRBD1	-	16	TRBJ1-4	CAIRPGQGPTNEKLFF	TGTGCCATCAGGCCCGGACAGGGGCCAACTAATGAAAAACTGTTTTTT
TRBV13	-	-	16	TRBJ2-4	CASSLVLANMGNIQYF	TGTGCCAGCAGCTTAGTCCTAGCGAATATGGGGAACATTCAGTACTTC
TRBV7-8	-	once	12	TRBJ2-5	CASSLREETQYF	TGTGCCAGCAGCTTACGGGAGGAGACCCAGTACTTC
TRBV11-3	-	-	12	TRBJ1-1	CASSYMNTEAFF	TGTGCCAGCAGCTACATGAACACTGAAGCTTTCTTT
TRBV7-8	-	-	18	TRBJ1-5	CASSPRPPAGGGHQPQHF	TGTGCCAGCAGCCCACGCCCGCCGGCCGGAGGTGGGCATCAGCCCCAGCATTTT
TRBV5-8	-	-	16	TRBJ1-2	CASSLGTAASNYGYTF	TGTGCCAGCAGCTTGGGGACAGCCGCTTCTAACTATGGCTACACCTTC
TRBV7-2	-	-	19	TRBJ1-3	CASRSLAARSGISGNTIYF	TGTGCCAGCAGGTCTCTAGCGGCGCGAAGCGGCATCTCTGGAAACACCATATATTTT
TRBV5-1	-	-	15	TRBJ2-3	CASSLRGTRPDTQYF	TGCGCCAGCAGCTTGCGCGGGACTCGACCAGATACGCAGTATTTT